The source of this T cell receptor beta chain is a study of cytomegalovirus exposure and HLA in healthy donors. The CDR3 covers 16 residues. CDR1 and CDR2 from the germline V gene are SNHLY and FYNNEI. The germline V and J ends were trimmed by 4 bases and 10 bases, with 23 bases remaining between them. Some clones are missing from TCRdb's copy, which holds only in-frame ones; the method was immunoSEQ multiplex PCR. The sample has 200,000 to 250,000 clones, roughly 83% seen once. The clonotype originates from a woman aged 25 to 39 in good health and CMV-seropositive. Sequencing used PBMCs. The chain has TRBV2 and TRBJ2-1; D not resolved. The CDR3 here is CASSVAPDEARDEQFF. CDR3 bases: TGTGCCAGCAGTGTAGCCCCTGATGAGGCACGCGACGAGCAGTTCTTC. Supplemented by reference TRBV2 and TRBJ2-1, the full variable domain reads EPEVTQTPSHQVTQMGQEVILRCVPISNHLYFYWYRQILGQKVEFLVSFYNNEISEKSEIFDDQFSVERPDGSNFTLKIRSTKLEDSAMYFCASSVAPDEARDEQFFGPGTRLTVL.